This T cell receptor beta chain emerged from a study of blood T cells in healthy people across ages. The study's findings and limits: The study found more naive CD4+ cells and higher diversity in long-lived than aged donors. No one knew whether donors had CMV, which possibly confounded expanded clonotype changes. Bulk PBMC profiling left naive and antigen-experienced comparisons inconclusive.

In the case of this clonotype: Antigen unknown.

The authors ran a second PCR of 7 to 11 cycles using a sample-barcoded 5' primer and a J-beta primer mix. Researchers report that each sample yielded at least 3 million CDR3-containing paired-end reads. MiXCR was run by TCRdb on the 5' RACE reads, yielding one entry per CDR3 protein. The sample lists about 1.4 million distinct CDR3 sequences; roughly 59% were seen once. The CDR3 covers 15 residues. The V and J ends lost 8 bases and 1 base, in that order; junction bases with no gene match: 7. The germline gives CDR1 SNHLY, CDR2 FYNNEI. The sequenced sample was blood. The sequence derives from a man aged 18 to 30 in good health. The chain links TRBV2 to TRBJ2-4; 8 bases agree with TRBD1. This chain's CDR3 is CASGRGQWAKNIQYF. The CDR3 DNA follows: TGTGCCAGCGGCAGGGGGCAATGGGCCAAAAACATTCAGTACTTC.